This TCR beta chain was recovered during a study of blood T cell repertoires in COVID-19. Original methodology: Reference gene primer amplification in the assay estimated nucleated cell counts. Method: immunoSEQ multiplex PCR; TCRdb's copy keeps in-frame clones and lacks some. The DNA gave D and trimming, while V, J and clone size come from that table. The sample includes roughly 86,000 clones, around 82% seen only once; the top ten take approximately 3%. CDR1 and CDR2 (germline): SGHNT, YYREEE (reference sequence). Between the trimmed V and J ends, which lost 2 bases and 9 bases, there was a span of 17 bases. This CDR3 has 14 residues.

The J gene is TRBJ1-2, the V gene TRBV5-4; D remains ambiguous. The sequenced sample consisted of peripheral blood. The receptor was isolated from a woman older than 75 with COVID-19, enrolled during active disease. The CDR3 bases are TGTGCCAGCAGCTTAGGTCTCGGGATCGAGCGCTACACCTTC. Translation gives CASSLGLGIERYTF.